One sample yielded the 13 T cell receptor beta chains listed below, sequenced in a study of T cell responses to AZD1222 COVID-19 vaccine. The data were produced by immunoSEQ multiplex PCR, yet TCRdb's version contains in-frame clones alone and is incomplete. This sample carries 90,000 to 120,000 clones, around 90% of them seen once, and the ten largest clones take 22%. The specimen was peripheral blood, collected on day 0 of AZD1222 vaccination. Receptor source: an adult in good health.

Here the CDR3 reads CASTYPTGLNTEAFF. The DNA of the CDR3 is TGTGCCAGCACCTACCCAACAGGACTGAACACTGAAGCTTTCTTT. V is TRBV2 and J is TRBJ1-1, with D tentatively TRBD1 (5 bases). The V end was cut by 7 bases, the J end by 0 bases, with 15 bases between. The CDR3 runs 15 residues. Germline values: CDR1 SNHLY, CDR2 FYNNEI.

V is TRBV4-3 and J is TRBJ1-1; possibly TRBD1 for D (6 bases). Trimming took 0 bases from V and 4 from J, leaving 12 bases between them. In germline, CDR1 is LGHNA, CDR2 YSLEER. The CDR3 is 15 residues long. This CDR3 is CASSQDEGESTEAFF. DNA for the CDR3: TGCGCCAGCAGCCAAGATGAGGGGGAGAGCACTGAAGCTTTCTTT.

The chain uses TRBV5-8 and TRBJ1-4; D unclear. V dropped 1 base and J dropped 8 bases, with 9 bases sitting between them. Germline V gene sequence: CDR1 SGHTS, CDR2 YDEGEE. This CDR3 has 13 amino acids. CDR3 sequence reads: CASSLLQYEKLFF. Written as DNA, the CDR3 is TGTGCCAGCAGCTTGTTACAGTACGAAAAACTGTTTTTT.

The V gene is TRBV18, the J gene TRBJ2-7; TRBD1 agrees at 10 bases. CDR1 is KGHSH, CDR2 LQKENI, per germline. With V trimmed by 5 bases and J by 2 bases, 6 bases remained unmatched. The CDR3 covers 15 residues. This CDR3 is CASSTDRGLTYEQYF. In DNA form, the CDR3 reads TGTGCCAGCTCAACCGACAGGGGGCTTACCTACGAGCAGTACTTC.

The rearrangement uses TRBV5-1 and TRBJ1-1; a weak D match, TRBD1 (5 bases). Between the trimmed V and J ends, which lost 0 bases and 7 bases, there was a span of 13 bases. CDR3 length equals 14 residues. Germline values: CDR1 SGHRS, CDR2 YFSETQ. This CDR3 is CASSLDGARDEAFF. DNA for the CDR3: TGCGCCAGCAGCTTGGATGGGGCGCGAGATGAAGCTTTCTTT.

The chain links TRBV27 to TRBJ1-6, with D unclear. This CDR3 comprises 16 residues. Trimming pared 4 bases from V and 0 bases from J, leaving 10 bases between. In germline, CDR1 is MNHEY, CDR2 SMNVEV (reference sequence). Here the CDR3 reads CASSWSGSSYNSPLHF. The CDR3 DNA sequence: TGTGCCAGCAGTTGGTCGGGAAGCTCCTATAATTCACCCCTCCACTTT.

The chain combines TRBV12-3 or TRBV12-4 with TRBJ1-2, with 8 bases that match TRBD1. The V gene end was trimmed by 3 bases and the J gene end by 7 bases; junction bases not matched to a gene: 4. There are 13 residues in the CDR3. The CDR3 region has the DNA TGTGCCAGCAGTTTGGGGACAGGTGGTGGCTACACCTTC. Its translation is CASSLGTGGGYTF.

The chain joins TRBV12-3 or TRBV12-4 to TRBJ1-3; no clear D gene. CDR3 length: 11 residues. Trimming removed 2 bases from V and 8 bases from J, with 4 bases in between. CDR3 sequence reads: CASSLLDTIYF. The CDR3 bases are TGTGCCAGCAGTTTATTAGACACCATATATTTT.

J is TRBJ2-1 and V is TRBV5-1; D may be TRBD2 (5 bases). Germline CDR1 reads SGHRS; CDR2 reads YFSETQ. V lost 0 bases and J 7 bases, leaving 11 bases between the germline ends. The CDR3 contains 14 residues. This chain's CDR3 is CASSLGGVTNEQFF. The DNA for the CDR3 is TGCGCCAGCAGCTTGGGGGGAGTTACTAATGAGCAGTTCTTC.

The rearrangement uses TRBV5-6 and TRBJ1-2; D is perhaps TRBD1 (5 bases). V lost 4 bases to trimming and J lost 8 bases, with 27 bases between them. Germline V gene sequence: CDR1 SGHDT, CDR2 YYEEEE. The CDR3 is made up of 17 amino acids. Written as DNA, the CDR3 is TGTGCCAGCAGCCCCTCAACCCCTGCGGTCTTTAGGGGCGGCTACACCTTC. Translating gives CASSPSTPAVFRGGYTF.

This CDR3 is CASSDTGGPYNEQFF. CDR3 coding DNA: TGTGCCAGCAGCGACACGGGGGGGCCCTACAATGAGCAGTTCTTC. V and J are TRBV3-1 (or the pseudogene TRBV3-2) and TRBJ2-1; the match to TRBD2 covers 8 bases. The CDR3 sequence is 15 residues long. The ends lost 5 bases at V and 2 bases at J; junction bases unmatched: 5. Per the germline V gene, CDR1 is LGHDT and CDR2 is YNNKEL (reference sequence).

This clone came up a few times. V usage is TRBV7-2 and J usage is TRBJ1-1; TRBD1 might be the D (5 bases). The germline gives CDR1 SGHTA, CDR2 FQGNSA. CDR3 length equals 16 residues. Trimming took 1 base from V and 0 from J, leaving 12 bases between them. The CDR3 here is CASSLDPPTVNTEAFF. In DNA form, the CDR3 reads TGTGCCAGCAGCTTAGATCCCCCGACAGTGAACACTGAAGCTTTCTTT. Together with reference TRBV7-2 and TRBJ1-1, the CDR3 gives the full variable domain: GAGVSQSPSNKVTEKGKDVELRCDPISGHTALYWYRQSLGQGLEFLIYFQGNSAPDKSGLPSDRFSAERTGGSVSTLTIQRTQQEDSAVYLCASSLDPPTVNTEAFFGQGTRLTVV.

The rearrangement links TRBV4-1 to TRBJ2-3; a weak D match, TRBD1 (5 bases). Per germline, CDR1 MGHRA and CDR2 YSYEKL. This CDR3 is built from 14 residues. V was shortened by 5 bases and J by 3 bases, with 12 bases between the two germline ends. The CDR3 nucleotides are TGCGCCAGCAGCTACAGGCGTGGGACAGATACGCAGTATTTT. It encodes CASSYRRGTDTQYF.